These 29 T cell receptor beta chains were all obtained from the same sample, sequenced in a study of cytomegalovirus exposure and HLA in healthy donors. PCR was performed using 60 Vbeta and 13 Jbeta primers. The protocol was immunoSEQ multiplex PCR, while the TCRdb copy is restricted to in-frame clones and leaves out a portion. The table includes around 170,000 clones, around 73% detected once. The sequenced sample was PBMCs. These receptor sequences come from a male donor in good health and CMV-seronegative.

The J gene is TRBJ1-2, the V gene TRBV2; 12 bases are shared with TRBD1. Germline CDR1 SNHLY, CDR2 FYNNEI. CDR3 length: 14 amino acids. With 6 bases clipped from V and 7 bases from J, the junction kept 6 bases outside the gene matches. The DNA of the CDR3 is TGTGCCAGCAGCCTGGGGACAGGGGGCTTTGGCTACACCTTC. Its protein is CASSLGTGGFGYTF.

The chain combines TRBV27 with TRBJ2-6; D is ambiguous. This CDR3 comprises 15 residues. Germline assignment: CDR1 MNHEY and CDR2 SMNVEV (reference sequence). Trimming pared 2 bases from V and 0 bases from J, leaving 5 bases between. The DNA of the CDR3 is TGTGCCAGCAGTTTAGGGCACTCTGGGGCCAACGTCCTGACTTTC. This gives the protein CASSLGHSGANVLTF.

The V call is TRBV6-5, the J call TRBJ1-1; D is perhaps TRBD1 (5 bases). Trimming took 8 bases from V and 1 from J, leaving 8 bases between them. The length of the CDR3 is 12 residues. CDR1 MNHEY and CDR2 SVGAGI come from the germline V gene. The CDR3 nucleotides read TGTGCCAGCGGTGGGGCGAACACTGAAGCTTTCTTT. It translates to CASGGANTEAFF.

The rearrangement links TRBV11-3 to TRBJ1-3; tentative D call: TRBD1 (6 bases). The V end lost 5 bases, the J end lost 0 bases, and 17 bases lay between the germline ends. Per the germline V gene, CDR1 is SGHNT and CDR2 is YENEEA. The CDR3 is 17 amino acids. The CDR3 protein is CASSLITTGLSGNTIYF. Here the CDR3 DNA reads TGTGCCAGCAGCCTAATAACTACAGGGCTCTCTGGAAACACCATATATTTT.

This clone was observed once. The V and J genes are TRBV27 and TRBJ2-1; TRBD1 agrees at 7 bases. Germline assignment: CDR1 MNHEY and CDR2 SMNVEV (reference sequence). This CDR3 has 14 residues. The ends lost 3 bases at V and 3 bases at J; junction bases unmatched: 2. The CDR3 coding sequence is TGTGCCAGCAGTTTCCCAGGGGGCTACAATGAGCAGTTCTTC. This translates into CASSFPGGYNEQFF.

The chain combines TRBV7-9 with TRBJ2-3, with 8 bases aligning to TRBD1. With V trimmed by 7 bases and J by 6 bases, 15 bases remained unmatched. CDR3 size: 16 residues. Germline-derived CDR1 and CDR2 are SEHNR and FQNEAQ (reference sequence). In DNA form, the CDR3 reads TGTGCCAGCATTCCAGTTTGGACAGGGAAAGGTGATACGCAGTATTTT. It codes for CASIPVWTGKGDTQYF. Together with reference TRBV7-9 and TRBJ2-3, the CDR3 gives the full variable domain: DTGVSQNPRHKITKRGQNVTFRCDPISEHNRLYWYRQTLGQGPEFLTYFQNEAQLEKSRLLSDRFSAERPKGSFSTLEIQRTEQGDSAMYLCASIPVWTGKGDTQYFGPGTRLTVL.

The chain recombines TRBV2 with TRBJ1-2; D is uncertain. The CDR3 loop spans 14 amino acids. The V end was cut by 3 bases, the J end by 4 bases, with 12 bases between. The germline V gene encodes CDR1 SNHLY and CDR2 FYNNEI. As DNA, the CDR3 is TGTGCCAGCAGTGAGTCTCTGAGCCTCTATGGCTACACCTTC. It specifies CASSESLSLYGYTF.

The chain is built from TRBV29-1 and TRBJ1-1; 9 bases agree with TRBD1. The CDR3 sequence is 13 residues long. V shed 6 bases and J 5 bases; nucleotides not matched to a gene: 7. Per the germline V gene, CDR1 is SQVTM and CDR2 is ANQGSEA. Written as DNA, the CDR3 is TGCAGCGTACCCGGACAGGGGAGGACTGAAGCTTTCTTT. It yields the protein CSVPGQGRTEAFF. Full variable domain (rest looked up from reference TRBV29-1 and TRBJ1-1): SAVISQKPSRDICQRGTSLTIQCQVDSQVTMMFWYRQQPGQSLTLIATANQGSEATYESGFVIDKFPISRPNLTFSTLTVSNMSPEDSSIYLCSVPGQGRTEAFFGQGTRLTVV.

The chain couples TRBV6-4 to TRBJ2-2; tentative D call: TRBD2 (5 bases). The germline CDR1 and CDR2 sequences are MRHNA and SNTAGT. Trimming took off 5 bases at V and 0 bases at J, with 10 bases between the two ends. The CDR3 runs to 15 residues. The CDR3 coding sequence is TGTGCCAGCAGTAGGACTGATACGAACACCGGGGAGCTGTTTTTT. Encoded protein: CASSRTDTNTGELFF.

This clone came up once. The rearrangement joins TRBV5-4 to TRBJ2-3; 8 bases are shared with TRBD1. After removal of 4 bases from V and 2 bases from J, the junction contained 3 bases not matched to a gene. The CDR3 runs 14 residues. Germline V gene lookup returns CDR1 SGHNT and CDR2 YYREEE (reference sequence). CDR3 coding DNA: TGTGCCAGCAGCGCCAGGGGGCCCACAGATACGCAGTATTTT. Translated: CASSARGPTDTQYF.

The V call is TRBV5-1, the J call TRBJ2-6; D is possibly TRBD2 (5 bases). This CDR3 has 12 residues. CDR1 and CDR2 (germline): SGHRS, YFSETQ. The ends were cut back, 1 base at V and 9 bases at J, with 5 bases in the middle. The CDR3 is CASSLRDNVLTF. CDR3 nucleotides: TGCGCCAGCAGCTTGCGGGACAACGTCCTGACTTTC.

The rearrangement joins TRBV20-1 to TRBJ2-7; TRBD1 is a possible D gene (6 bases). CDR3 length: 11 amino acids. In germline, CDR1 is DFQATT, CDR2 SNEGSKA (reference sequence). The germline V and J ends were trimmed by 2 bases and 6 bases, with 8 bases remaining between them. The DNA for the CDR3 is TGCAGTGCTAGATGGGGGCCCGAGCAGTACTTC. Protein product: CSARWGPEQYF.

This clone was seen a handful of times. The chain recombines TRBV11-3 with TRBJ2-5; D is perhaps TRBD2 (7 bases). Germline V CDR1 and CDR2: SGHNT, YENEEA. CDR3 length: 14 amino acids. With 9 bases removed from V and 6 bases from J, the gap between germline ends came to 20 bases. This CDR3 reads CARPRQGGGKTQYF. The CDR3, as DNA: TGTGCCAGACCGCGACAAGGGGGGGGAAAGACCCAGTACTTC. Full variable domain (remainder filled in from reference TRBV11-3 and TRBJ2-5): EAGVVQSPRYKIIEKKQPVAFWCNPISGHNTLYWYLQNLGQGPELLIRYENEEAVDDSQLPKDRFSAERLKGVDSTLKIQPAELGDSAVYLCARPRQGGGKTQYFGPGTRLLVL.

CDR3 nucleotides: TGTGCCAGTAGTCCCTCACAGGTCGACGAGCAGTACTTC. Translating gives CASSPSQVDEQYF. The chain has TRBV19 and TRBJ2-7, with a possible D match to TRBD1 (5 bases). The length of the CDR3 is 13 residues. The germline V gene has CDR1 LNHDA and CDR2 SQIVND (reference sequence). V gave up 5 bases and J gave up 5 bases, with 13 bases separating them.

The rearrangement links TRBV11-1 to TRBJ2-1; possible D gene TRBD2, 5 bases. CDR1 and CDR2 (germline): SGHAT, FQDESV (reference sequence). Trimming pared 6 bases from V and 1 base from J, leaving 10 bases between. The CDR3 runs to 14 residues. The CDR3 coding sequence is TGTGCCAGCAGGTTCGGGAATTCCTACAATGAGCAGTTCTTC. Protein: CASRFGNSYNEQFF.

This rearrangement joins TRBV6-5 to TRBJ2-1; 9 bases align to TRBD1. Looked up from germline, CDR1 is MNHEY and CDR2 is SVGAGI. The CDR3 totals 13 residues. V was pared by 2 bases and J by 9 bases, with 2 bases of the junction left unmatched. This CDR3 is CASSYVQGAEQFF. CDR3 nucleotide sequence: TGTGCCAGCAGTTACGTACAGGGGGCTGAGCAGTTCTTC.

This chain uses TRBV5-6 with TRBJ1-3; D uncertain. The CDR3 length is 14 residues. V shed 4 bases and J shed 0 bases, with 8 bases lying between them. Germline CDR1 reads SGHDT; CDR2 reads YYEEEE. CDR3 nucleotide sequence: TGTGCCAGCAGCCTGTCGGGCTCTGGAAACACCATATATTTT. The encoded protein is CASSLSGSGNTIYF.

CDR3 amino acids: CSVEETSATYEQYF. The DNA for the CDR3 is TGCAGCGTTGAAGAGACCAGCGCCACCTACGAGCAGTACTTC. V usage is TRBV29-1 and J usage is TRBJ2-7; D remains ambiguous. CDR3 length: 14 amino acids. Trimming removed 0 bases from V and 2 bases from J, with 11 bases in between. Germline V gene sequence: CDR1 SQVTM, CDR2 ANQGSEA.

The J gene is TRBJ1-1, the V gene TRBV7-2; tentative D call: TRBD1 (6 bases). Trimming pared 9 bases from V and 3 bases from J, leaving 14 bases between. Germline V gene data show CDR1 as SGHTA and CDR2 as FQGNSA. This CDR3 is 13 amino acids long. Here the CDR3 reads CASRTSGDTEAFF. Written as DNA, the CDR3 is TGTGCCAGTCGTACATCAGGGGACACTGAAGCTTTCTTT.

This chain links TRBV7-2 with TRBJ2-1; 9 positions agree with TRBD2. Per the germline V gene, CDR1 is SGHTA and CDR2 is FQGNSA. The CDR3 length is 16 residues. J gave up 8 bases and V 6 bases, and 14 bases lay outside the gene matches. CDR3 nucleotide sequence: TGTGCCAGCAGTCCGCCTGGACTAGCGCCGGTAGATGAGCAGTTCTTC. This sequence encodes CASSPPGLAPVDEQFF. The variable domain in full, completed from reference TRBV7-2 and TRBJ2-1, reads GAGVSQSPSNKVTEKGKDVELRCDPISGHTALYWYRQSLGQGLEFLIYFQGNSAPDKSGLPSDRFSAERTGGSVSTLTIQRTQQEDSAVYLCASSPPGLAPVDEQFFGPGTRLTVL.

V and J are TRBV28 and TRBJ1-5; unclear D gene. The CDR3 runs to 14 residues. The germline V gene has CDR1 MDHEN and CDR2 SYDVKM. V lost 3 bases to trimming and J lost 7 bases, with 13 bases between them. The CDR3 sequence: CASSLRVRDQPQHF. The CDR3 bases are TGTGCCAGCAGTTTGAGGGTGAGAGACCAGCCCCAGCATTTT.

CDR3 DNA sequence: TGTGCCAGCATGGGAGGGGGGAGTGGGGCCAACGTCCTGACTTTC. Translation gives CASMGGGSGANVLTF. The chain uses TRBV9 and TRBJ2-6; perhaps TRBD2 as D (7 bases). The V end was cut by 6 bases, the J end by 3 bases, with 13 bases between. The germline gives CDR1 SGDLS, CDR2 YYNGEE. The CDR3 spans 15 residues.

V gene TRBV11-3 combines with J gene TRBJ1-1; D is possibly TRBD1 (5 bases). The CDR3 consists of 13 residues. V gave up 6 bases and J gave up 3 bases, with 11 bases separating them. Germline CDR1 SGHNT, CDR2 YENEEA. The CDR3 region is CASSTQGDTEAFF. In nucleotides, the CDR3 is TGTGCCAGCAGTACCCAAGGGGACACTGAAGCTTTCTTT.

This chain links TRBV4-3 with TRBJ2-6; unclear D gene. CDR3 length equals 19 residues. With 0 bases removed from V and 0 bases from J, the gap between germline ends came to 15 bases. CDR1 and CDR2 from the germline V gene are LGHNA and YSLEER. CDR3 bases: TGCGCCAGCAGCCAAGATCTTAACCCAGGCTCCTCTGGGGCCAACGTCCTGACTTTC. Translating it yields CASSQDLNPGSSGANVLTF.

The CDR3 region has the DNA TGTGCCAGCAGCTTAGAGTCGGGGGGGTCCAATGAGCAGTTCTTC. Protein: CASSLESGGSNEQFF. V gene TRBV7-9 combines with J gene TRBJ2-1; 8 nucleotides agree with TRBD2. The CDR3 has 15 amino acids. The V and J ends lost 1 base and 6 bases, in that order; junction bases with no gene match: 5. Germline V CDR1 and CDR2: SEHNR, FQNEAQ (reference sequence).

This rearrangement joins TRBV27 to TRBJ1-6; 12 bases agree with TRBD1. J was trimmed by 13 bases and V by 3 bases; bases with no gene match: 7. Germline CDR1 is MNHEY and CDR2 is SMNVEV (reference sequence). This CDR3 comprises 15 residues. The CDR3 region has the DNA TGTGCCAGCAGTTTCGCGGGACAGGGGGCGCCGCCCCTCCACTTT. Encoded protein: CASSFAGQGAPPLHF.

This clone appeared a single time. The rearrangement links TRBV9 to TRBJ2-3; possible D gene TRBD2, 6 bases. The CDR3 has 16 amino acids. The ends were cut back, 4 bases at V and 1 base at J, with 16 bases in the middle. Germline-derived CDR1 and CDR2 are SGDLS and YYNGEE. The CDR3 bases are TGTGCCAGCAGCCCTAGCGTCGATTGGGGCACAGATACGCAGTATTTT. It specifies CASSPSVDWGTDTQYF.

CDR3 residues: CASSAGTGGNYGYTF. In DNA, the CDR3 is TGCGCCAGCAGCGCCGGGACAGGCGGAAACTATGGCTACACCTTC. This chain links TRBV5-1 with TRBJ1-2; 8 bases match TRBD1. The CDR3 spans 15 residues. V shed 4 bases and J 2 bases; nucleotides not matched to a gene: 7. In germline, CDR1 is SGHRS, CDR2 YFSETQ.

The chain uses TRBV2 and TRBJ2-6, with D perhaps TRBD2 (6 bases). The CDR3 runs to 15 residues. Trimming took off 5 bases at V and 4 bases at J, with 12 bases between the two ends. Per the germline V gene, CDR1 is SNHLY and CDR2 is FYNNEI. The CDR3 reads CASSHRDSGANVLTF. The CDR3 region has the DNA TGTGCCAGCAGTCATAGGGACTCCGGGGCCAACGTCCTGACTTTC.